This T cell receptor beta chain emerged from a study of T-cell reconstitution after alpha-beta-depleted transplantation in children. Study-level results: TCRbeta diversity was high at day 60 in some patients (a result of surviving recipient T cells and thymic progenitors). One year post-transplant, T-cell counts and diversity were largely derived from T cells produced anew. Several hundred rapidly expanded clones from non-depleted graft cells reportedly supplied alpha-beta T cells about two months post-transplant.

A library of TCRbeta sequences, prepared with unique molecular identifiers, was generated. TCRdb reprocessed the PCR reads with MiXCR, giving one entry per CDR3 protein. This sample has around 490,000 distinct CDR3 sequences, with about an eighth found just once. The V end lost 1 base, the J end lost 7 bases, and 26 bases lay between the germline ends. The CDR3 runs to 19 residues. On this clonotype itself: Its antigen remains unidentified.

V gene TRBV12-3 or TRBV12-4 combines with J gene TRBJ1-5, with a possible D match to TRBD1 (5 bases). Sequenced here: PBMCs, mostly from graft donor cells, sampled 180 days after TCRalphabeta/CD19-depleted stem cell transplant. The clonotype was recovered from a female patient aged 2-15 years who had a stem cell transplant for aplastic anemia, so the T cells may come from the graft donor. CDR3 amino acids: CASSLVRDSWSGFRQPQHF. The CDR3 nucleotides read TGTGCCAGCAGTTTAGTACGAGACAGTTGGTCTGGTTTCCGCCAGCCCCAGCATTTT.